Sequencing of this TCR beta chain was carried out in a study of OX40 agonist ivuxolimab in advanced cancers. Study in general: The dose of intravenous ivuxolimab that patients received every 2 weeks ranged from 0.01 to 10 mg/kg.

Only in-frame clones appear in the TCRdb table, and some are missing; sequencing was by immunoSEQ multiplex PCR. The table records over 8,000 clones, roughly 68% of them present only once. Study-wide results and limits: Both blood CD4+ and CD8+ T cells showed clonal growth by week 6 at 0.1 to 3.0 mg/kg. Averaging showed that CD8+ T cells had more expanded clones than CD4+ did.

The CDR3 sequence is 17 residues long. Trimming removed 1 base at V and 5 bases at J, with 20 bases between. Germline lookup yields CDR1 SEHNR and CDR2 FQNEAQ (reference sequence). With regard to this clone: Its target is not known.

This chain links TRBV7-9 with TRBJ2-5; D may match TRBD1 or TRBD2 (6 bases each). This TCR came from an adult with an advanced solid tumor such as melanoma, head and neck, liver or kidney cancer. Here the sequenced sample was CD4+ or CD8+ T cells sorted from blood, taken in a trial of the OX40 agonist ivuxolimab. The CDR3 is CASSLVSAGGAGETQYF. The CDR3 nucleotides read TGTGCCAGCAGCTTAGTTTCCGCCGGGGGCGCAGGGGAGACCCAGTACTTC.